This T cell receptor (beta chain) was retrieved from a study of beta chain features in type 1 diabetes. The CDR3 extends over 13 amino acids. The germline CDR1 and CDR2 sequences are SGDLS and YYNGEE. V was pared by 1 base and J by 10 bases, with 12 bases between. About 100 mL of blood, on average, came from one heparinised draw per donor. A note on this clone: Antigen: not known.

As every portion of the isolated RNA was reverse transcribed, the sequencing read expressed TCRB transcripts. TCRdb's table, derived via immunoSEQ multiplex PCR, lists solely in-frame clones and lacks some. The sample includes a few hundred thousand clones, 8.5% to 10% of them seen just once. Study-level findings and limits: People with Type 1 diabetes carried modestly yet significantly shorter TCRB CDR3s in all four CD4+ subsets. Healthy donors had naive, central memory and Treg TCRB repertoires that appeared less similar than those seen among patients.

This chain uses TRBV9 with TRBJ2-1, with no clear D. This TCR was sampled from a man in his thirties or forties with type 1 diabetes. The specimen was central memory CD4+ T cells from blood. CDR3 DNA sequence: TGTGCCAGCAGCGTATCCGGCACAGTAGAGCAGTTCTTC. Translation gives CASSVSGTVEQFF.